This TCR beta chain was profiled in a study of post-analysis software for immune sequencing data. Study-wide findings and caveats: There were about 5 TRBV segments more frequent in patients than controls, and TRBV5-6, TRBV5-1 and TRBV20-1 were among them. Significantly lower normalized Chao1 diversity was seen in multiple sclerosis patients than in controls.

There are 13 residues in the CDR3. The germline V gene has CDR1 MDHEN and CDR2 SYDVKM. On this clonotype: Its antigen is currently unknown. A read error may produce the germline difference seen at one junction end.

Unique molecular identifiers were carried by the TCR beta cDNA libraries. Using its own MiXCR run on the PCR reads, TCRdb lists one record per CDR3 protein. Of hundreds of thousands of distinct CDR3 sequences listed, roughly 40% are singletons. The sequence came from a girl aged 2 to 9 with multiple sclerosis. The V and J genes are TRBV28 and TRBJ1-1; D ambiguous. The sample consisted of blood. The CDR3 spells CASSLRVVTEAFF. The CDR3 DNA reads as TGTGCTAGCAGTTTAAGGGTAGTGACTGAAGCTTTCTTT.